These 12 T cell receptor beta chains came from one sample sequenced in a study of cytomegalovirus exposure and HLA in healthy donors. Researchers ran the PCR with 60 Vbeta and 13 Jbeta primers. The repertoire was sequenced with immunoSEQ multiplex PCR; TCRdb's copy has only in-frame clones and lacks some. The top ten hold approximately 0.5% of the sample, which has 200,000 to 250,000 clones, roughly 79% seen once. The sequencing input was PBMCs. All receptors derive from a woman between 40 and 55 years old in good health and CMV-seronegative.

The genes are TRBV7-2 and TRBJ2-7, with D possibly matching TRBD1 (8 bases). Germline V CDR1 and CDR2: SGHTA, FQGNSA. The CDR3 runs to 15 residues. V gave up 5 bases and J gave up 2 bases, with 16 bases separating them. The CDR3: CASSLGGTGPYEQYF. The CDR3 nucleotides are TGTGCCAGCAGCCTCGGGGGGACAGGTCCCTACGAGCAGTACTTC.

The genes are TRBV7-2 and TRBJ2-7, with D maybe TRBD1 (6 bases). In germline, CDR1 is SGHTA, CDR2 FQGNSA. The V gene lost 5 bases and the J gene lost 0 bases, with 11 bases spanning the gap. CDR3 size: 14 residues. CDR3 sequence reads: CASSTDRVSYEQYF. CDR3 DNA: TGTGCCAGCAGCACGGACAGAGTCTCCTACGAGCAGTACTTC.

The rearrangement links TRBV25-1 to TRBJ2-7; 8 bases match TRBD2. Germline V gives CDR1 MGHDK, CDR2 SYGVNS. The junction had 6 bases not matched to a gene; V was cut back by 0 bases and J by 2 bases. The CDR3 totals 16 residues. CDR3 residues: CASSEYRSGGTYEQYF. CDR3 nucleotide sequence: TGTGCCAGCAGTGAATATAGGTCGGGGGGGACCTACGAGCAGTACTTC.

Here the CDR3 reads CASSPGQGATPQHF. In DNA, the CDR3 is TGTGCCAGCAGCCCCGGACAGGGGGCAACCCCCCAGCATTTT. V is TRBV7-9 and J is TRBJ1-5, with 11 bases fitting TRBD1. The CDR3 loop spans 14 amino acids. Trimming took 5 bases from V and 10 from J; bases not matched to a gene: 7. Germline lookup yields CDR1 SEHNR and CDR2 FQNEAQ (reference sequence).

V gene TRBV4-3 combines with J gene TRBJ2-7; 9 nucleotides agree with TRBD1. Germline-derived CDR1 and CDR2 are LGHNA and YSLEER. Trimming at V came to 1 base and at J to 5 bases, leaving 6 bases not matched to a gene. The CDR3 loop spans 15 amino acids. The CDR3 bases are TGCGCCAGCAGCCAAGGAGGACAGGGGAGCCACGAGCAGTACTTC. This encodes CASSQGGQGSHEQYF.

J is TRBJ1-6 and V is TRBV19; a weak D match, TRBD1 (5 bases). From germline, CDR1 is LNHDA and CDR2 SQIVND (reference sequence). V was pared by 2 bases and J by 7 bases, with 9 bases between. This CDR3 region has 14 residues. CDR3 region: CASSIKGANSPLHF. CDR3 DNA sequence: TGTGCCAGTAGTATAAAAGGGGCGAATTCACCCCTCCACTTT.

The chain employs TRBV7-3 and TRBJ2-2; D is possibly TRBD2 (7 bases). This CDR3 region has 16 residues. The germline V gene encodes CDR1 SGHTA and CDR2 FQGTGA. Trimming pared 0 bases from V and 1 base from J, leaving 9 bases between. The CDR3 DNA reads TGTGCCAGCAGCTTAACGGGGGGGCGGAACACCGGGGAGCTGTTTTTT. Encoded protein: CASSLTGGRNTGELFF.

The chain joins TRBV6-1 to TRBJ1-6, with TRBD1 as a possible D gene (5 bases). The CDR3 has 13 amino acids. The V end was cut by 11 bases, the J end by 5 bases, with 13 bases between. CDR1 is MNHNS, CDR2 SASEGT, per germline. In DNA, the CDR3 is TGTGCCTACAGGCGGGGGGATAATTCACCCCTCCACTTT. This codes for CAYRRGDNSPLHF.

This clone was observed a few times. The rearrangement joins TRBV4-1 to TRBJ1-1; weak D call: TRBD1 (5 bases). The CDR3 covers 12 residues. The V and J ends lost 2 bases and 5 bases respectively, with 6 bases between them. Germline V CDR1 and CDR2: MGHRA, YSYEKL. CDR3 in amino acids: CASSQQGTEAFF. The CDR3 bases are TGCGCCAGCAGCCAACAGGGAACTGAAGCTTTCTTT.

The genes are TRBV11-3 and TRBJ2-1, with 10 bases aligning to TRBD2. The CDR3 loop spans 15 amino acids. V was clipped by 5 bases and J by 1 base; unmatched bases: 2. The germline V gene has CDR1 SGHNT and CDR2 YENEEA. CDR3 amino acids: CASSETSGSYNEQFF. In nucleotides, the CDR3 is TGTGCCAGCAGCGAGACTAGCGGGTCCTACAATGAGCAGTTCTTC.

The chain is built from TRBV5-1 and TRBJ2-7; D is possibly TRBD1 (5 bases). This CDR3 spans 12 amino acids. CDR1 and CDR2 (germline): SGHRS, YFSETQ. Trimming left V 5 bases short and J 5 bases short, with 11 bases between. CDR3 sequence (DNA): TGCGCCAGCAGGGTGGGGCGGCACGAGCAGTACTTC. It specifies CASRVGRHEQYF.

V is TRBV28 and J is TRBJ2-6; D is perhaps TRBD1 (6 bases). V gave up 2 bases and J gave up 4 bases, with 18 bases separating them. The length of the CDR3 is 18 residues. CDR1 and CDR2 (germline): MDHEN, SYDVKM. This chain's CDR3 is CASSLGGRGPGGANVLTF. For the CDR3, the DNA is TGTGCCAGCAGTTTAGGGGGCAGAGGGCCCGGAGGGGCCAACGTCCTGACTTTC.